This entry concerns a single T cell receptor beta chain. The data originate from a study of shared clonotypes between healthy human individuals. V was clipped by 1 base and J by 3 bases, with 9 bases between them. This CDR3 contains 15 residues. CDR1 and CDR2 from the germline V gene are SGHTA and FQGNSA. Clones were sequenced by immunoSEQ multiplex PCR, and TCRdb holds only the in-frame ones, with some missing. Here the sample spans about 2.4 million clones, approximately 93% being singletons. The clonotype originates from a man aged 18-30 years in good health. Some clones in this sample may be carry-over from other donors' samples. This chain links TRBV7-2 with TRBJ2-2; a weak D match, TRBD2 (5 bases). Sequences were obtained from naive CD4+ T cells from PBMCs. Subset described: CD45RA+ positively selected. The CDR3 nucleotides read TGTGCCAGCAGCTTAGAGTCGGGGTACACCGGGGAGCTGTTTTTT. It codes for CASSLESGYTGELFF.